A selection of T cell receptor beta chains follows, all from one sample in a study of T-cell reconstitution after alpha-beta-depleted transplantation in children. MiXCR, applied by TCRdb to the PCR reads, yields one record per CDR3 protein. Counted here are approximately 520,000 distinct CDR3 sequences, approximately 29% occurring once; the ten biggest clones make up 2% to 2.5%. Specimen: PBMCs from the stem cell graft donor, collected from the stem cell graft. Receptors were obtained from a human donor who donated a stem cell graft to a child with aplastic anemia. Each CDR3 is given with its conserved first and last residue. The order of the fields is V gene, clone size, D gene, J gene, CDR3 protein, CDR3 DNA. D genes are given only for firm matches. Rows may omit the clone size; those that give it use once, few, many or a size class.

V gene: TRBV19; clone size: NA; D gene: TRBD1; J gene: TRBJ1-1; CDR3 protein: CASSMTGGGTEAFF; CDR3 DNA: TGTGCCAGTAGTATGACAGGGGGGGGCACTGAAGCTTTCTTT
V gene: TRBV20-1; clone size: few; D gene: NA; J gene: TRBJ2-7; CDR3 protein: CSASRTAYEQYF; CDR3 DNA: TGCAGTGCTTCCAGGACCGCCTACGAGCAGTACTTC
V gene: TRBV9; clone size: NA; D gene: NA; J gene: TRBJ1-6; CDR3 protein: CASSVGGRGGSPLHF; CDR3 DNA: TGTGCCAGCAGCGTAGGAGGCAGGGGTGGATCACCCCTCCACTTT
V gene: TRBV7-8; clone size: few; D gene: NA; J gene: TRBJ2-2; CDR3 protein: CASSLGTINTGELFF; CDR3 DNA: TGTGCCAGCAGCTTAGGGACTATAAACACCGGGGAGCTGTTTTTT
V gene: TRBV29-1; clone size: few; D gene: TRBD1; J gene: TRBJ2-1; CDR3 protein: CSVGRDRGNEQFF; CDR3 DNA: TGCAGCGTTGGTCGGGACAGGGGAAATGAGCAGTTCTTC
V gene: TRBV29-1; clone size: NA; D gene: NA; J gene: TRBJ2-5; CDR3 protein: CSVEGVLQPQETQYF; CDR3 DNA: TGCAGCGTTGAGGGGGTACTCCAACCCCAAGAGACCCAGTACTTC
V gene: TRBV7-2; clone size: NA; D gene: NA; J gene: TRBJ2-3; CDR3 protein: CASSLSGRGSDTQYF; CDR3 DNA: TGTGCCAGCAGCTTATCGGGCAGGGGTTCAGATACGCAGTATTTT
V gene: TRBV10-3; clone size: few; D gene: TRBD2; J gene: TRBJ2-1; CDR3 protein: CAISDAPGTSGAEQFF; CDR3 DNA: TGTGCCATCAGTGACGCCCCCGGGACTAGCGGAGCTGAGCAGTTCTTC
V gene: TRBV29-1; clone size: NA; D gene: NA; J gene: TRBJ2-7; CDR3 protein: CSVEGQRGTYEQYF; CDR3 DNA: TGCAGCGTTGAGGGACAGCGCGGGACCTACGAGCAGTACTTC
V gene: TRBV7-2; clone size: many; D gene: NA; J gene: TRBJ2-5; CDR3 protein: CASSLWPGAGETQYF; CDR3 DNA: TGTGCCAGCAGCTTATGGCCAGGGGCGGGTGAGACCCAGTACTTC
V gene: TRBV7-2; clone size: few; D gene: TRBD1; J gene: TRBJ2-1; CDR3 protein: CASSLTGGRSLYNEQFF; CDR3 DNA: TGTGCCAGCAGCCTGACAGGGGGTCGTTCGTTGTACAATGAGCAGTTCTTC
V gene: TRBV29-1; clone size: NA; D gene: NA; J gene: TRBJ1-5; CDR3 protein: CSVAEEGQPQHF; CDR3 DNA: TGCAGCGTTGCGGAAGAGGGTCAGCCCCAGCATTTT
V gene: TRBV6-5; clone size: NA; D gene: NA; J gene: TRBJ1-2; CDR3 protein: CASSYSQGSYGYTF; CDR3 DNA: TGTGCCAGCAGTTACTCGCAGGGGAGCTATGGCTACACCTTC
V gene: TRBV3-1; clone size: NA; D gene: NA; J gene: TRBJ1-2; CDR3 protein: CASSPRLEGLYGYTF; CDR3 DNA: TGTGCCAGCAGCCCTCGGTTGGAGGGACTCTATGGCTACACCTTC
V gene: TRBV20-1; clone size: few; D gene: NA; J gene: TRBJ1-2; CDR3 protein: CSARGEVGRRSYGYTF; CDR3 DNA: TGCAGTGCTAGGGGGGAAGTGGGCAGGCGTAGCTATGGCTACACCTTC
V gene: TRBV4-2; clone size: NA; D gene: TRBD2; J gene: TRBJ2-3; CDR3 protein: CASSQEPGLVTDTQYF; CDR3 DNA: TGTGCCAGCAGCCAAGAGCCGGGACTAGTCACAGATACGCAGTATTTT
V gene: TRBV5-1; clone size: NA; D gene: NA; J gene: TRBJ1-2; CDR3 protein: CASSLAGLGEEGYTF; CDR3 DNA: TGCGCCAGCAGCTTGGCCGGGTTGGGCGAGGAGGGCTACACCTTC
V gene: TRBV6-2/TRBV6-3; clone size: few; D gene: NA; J gene: TRBJ2-1; CDR3 protein: CATTDRAGRFF; CDR3 DNA: TGTGCCACCACCGACAGAGCCGGGAGGTTCTTC
V gene: TRBV18; clone size: NA; D gene: TRBD2; J gene: TRBJ2-7; CDR3 protein: CASSPPGLAGSPYEQYF; CDR3 DNA: TGTGCCAGCTCACCGCCGGGACTAGCGGGAAGTCCCTACGAGCAGTACTTC
V gene: TRBV7-2; clone size: NA; D gene: TRBD1; J gene: TRBJ2-3; CDR3 protein: CASSPRDRGGVADTQYF; CDR3 DNA: TGTGCCAGCAGCCCCCGGGACAGGGGGGGAGTTGCAGATACGCAGTATTTT
V gene: TRBV5-1; clone size: many; D gene: NA; J gene: TRBJ1-2; CDR3 protein: CASSLEWAPNYGYTF; CDR3 DNA: TGCGCCAGCAGCTTGGAATGGGCCCCTAACTATGGCTACACCTTC
V gene: TRBV5-6; clone size: NA; D gene: NA; J gene: TRBJ2-6; CDR3 protein: CASSLGVGANVLTF; CDR3 DNA: TGTGCCAGCAGCCTCGGGGTTGGGGCCAACGTCCTGACTTTC
V gene: TRBV29-1; clone size: few; D gene: TRBD1; J gene: TRBJ1-6; CDR3 protein: CSAGDRANSPLHF; CDR3 DNA: TGCAGCGCAGGGGACAGGGCCAATTCACCCCTCCACTTT
V gene: TRBV12-3/TRBV12-4; clone size: NA; D gene: NA; J gene: TRBJ1-2; CDR3 protein: CASSLGPEGYTF; CDR3 DNA: TGTGCCAGCAGTTTGGGCCCGGAAGGCTACACCTTC
V gene: TRBV12-3/TRBV12-4; clone size: few; D gene: TRBD2; J gene: TRBJ2-3; CDR3 protein: CASSPSGGRTDTQYF; CDR3 DNA: TGTGCCAGCAGTCCCAGCGGGGGCCGCACAGATACGCAGTATTTT
V gene: TRBV12-3/TRBV12-4; clone size: few; D gene: NA; J gene: TRBJ2-7; CDR3 protein: CASSFDEGGPTYEQYF; CDR3 DNA: TGTGCCAGCAGTTTTGATGAGGGCGGGCCTACCTACGAGCAGTACTTC
V gene: TRBV25-1; clone size: few; D gene: NA; J gene: TRBJ1-2; CDR3 protein: CASMGDGYGYTF; CDR3 DNA: TGTGCCAGCATGGGGGATGGCTATGGCTACACCTTC
V gene: TRBV5-1; clone size: few; D gene: NA; J gene: TRBJ2-7; CDR3 protein: CASSLEDYYEQYF; CDR3 DNA: TGCGCCAGCAGCTTGGAGGACTACTACGAGCAGTACTTC
V gene: TRBV4-1; clone size: few; D gene: TRBD2; J gene: TRBJ2-1; CDR3 protein: CASSQEPGLANEQFF; CDR3 DNA: TGCGCCAGCAGCCAAGAGCCGGGACTAGCGAATGAGCAGTTCTTC
V gene: TRBV20-1; clone size: NA; D gene: NA; J gene: TRBJ2-1; CDR3 protein: CSAEDPETYNEQFF; CDR3 DNA: TGCAGTGCCGAAGACCCGGAGACCTACAATGAGCAGTTCTTC
V gene: TRBV12-3/TRBV12-4; clone size: NA; D gene: TRBD1; J gene: TRBJ2-1; CDR3 protein: CASRAGTGNILAPFF; CDR3 DNA: TGTGCCAGCAGGGCCGGGACAGGGAATATACTTGCGCCGTTCTTC
V gene: TRBV7-7; clone size: many; D gene: NA; J gene: TRBJ2-1; CDR3 protein: CASRGAGNEQFF; CDR3 DNA: TGTGCCAGCAGGGGCGCCGGCAATGAGCAGTTCTTC
V gene: TRBV20-1; clone size: NA; D gene: TRBD2; J gene: TRBJ2-1; CDR3 protein: CSARTIAGPSYNEQFF; CDR3 DNA: TGCAGTGCTAGAACTATAGCGGGTCCCTCCTACAATGAGCAGTTCTTC
V gene: TRBV5-4; clone size: NA; D gene: NA; J gene: TRBJ2-1; CDR3 protein: CASSFNRENEQFF; CDR3 DNA: TGTGCCAGCAGCTTCAACAGGGAAAATGAGCAGTTCTTC
V gene: TRBV18; clone size: few; D gene: TRBD2; J gene: TRBJ2-3; CDR3 protein: CASSPLLAGSDTQYF; CDR3 DNA: TGTGCCAGCTCACCATTGTTAGCGGGATCAGATACGCAGTATTTT
V gene: TRBV14; clone size: few; D gene: NA; J gene: TRBJ2-1; CDR3 protein: CASSPIHRSSYNEQFF; CDR3 DNA: TGTGCCAGCAGCCCTATCCACCGAAGCTCCTACAATGAGCAGTTCTTC
V gene: TRBV7-9; clone size: few; D gene: NA; J gene: TRBJ1-5; CDR3 protein: CASSSEGSYSNQPQHF; CDR3 DNA: TGTGCCAGCAGCTCTGAGGGTAGCTATAGCAATCAGCCCCAGCATTTT
V gene: TRBV12-3/TRBV12-4; clone size: NA; D gene: NA; J gene: TRBJ2-5; CDR3 protein: CASTESGGSVGHVKTQYF; CDR3 DNA: TGTGCCAGCACCGAAAGTGGGGGGTCGGTGGGGCATGTTAAGACCCAGTACTTC
V gene: TRBV9; clone size: NA; D gene: NA; J gene: TRBJ1-1; CDR3 protein: CASSVFDIGVRTEAFF; CDR3 DNA: TGTGCCAGCAGCGTATTTGACATAGGGGTGCGCACTGAAGCTTTCTTT
V gene: TRBV6-2/TRBV6-3; clone size: NA; D gene: TRBD1; J gene: TRBJ2-7; CDR3 protein: CASSYRTGGRSSYEQYF; CDR3 DNA: TGTGCCAGCAGTTACAGGACAGGGGGCCGGAGCTCCTACGAGCAGTACTTC
V gene: TRBV7-8; clone size: NA; D gene: NA; J gene: TRBJ1-2; CDR3 protein: CASSPAGQTDFYGYTF; CDR3 DNA: TGTGCCAGCAGCCCCGCCGGCCAGACTGATTTCTATGGCTACACCTTC
V gene: TRBV6-1; clone size: few; D gene: TRBD2; J gene: TRBJ2-5; CDR3 protein: CASTPGLAGGKETQYF; CDR3 DNA: TGTGCCAGCACTCCCGGACTAGCGGGAGGTAAAGAGACCCAGTACTTC